This T cell receptor beta chain derives from a study of blood T cell repertoires in COVID-19. J lost 8 bases, V lost 4 bases, and 7 bases had no gene match. The germline gives CDR1 KGHSH, CDR2 LQKENI. The CDR3 loop spans 13 amino acids. Data came from immunoSEQ multiplex PCR; TCRdb stores just in-frame clones and leaves some out. The table includes some 100,000 clones, roughly 91% detected once. This TCR came from a woman of 80 years or more with active COVID-19. Sequenced: peripheral blood. The V gene is TRBV18, the J gene TRBJ1-2; TRBD1 aligns across 7 bases. CDR3 bases: TGTGCCAGCTCACTCGACAGGGTCAACGGCTACACCTTC. The encoded protein is CASSLDRVNGYTF.